A selection of T cell receptor beta chains follows, all from one sample in a study of blood T cell repertoires in COVID-19. Profiled with immunoSEQ multiplex PCR; TCRdb holds only in-frame clones, not every one. The table records roughly 80,000 clones, 80% to 90% of them present only once. What was sequenced was peripheral blood. The receptors shown here come from an elderly man in a cohort sampled during active COVID-19. Each CDR3 is given with its conserved first and last residue. A D gene is named only where the DNA matches it firmly. Clone size is not always given. Where it is, it says once, few, many or a class for expanded clones.

J gene: TRBJ2-5
D gene: .
clone size: .
V gene: TRBV14
CDR3 DNA: TGTGCCAGCAGCCAAGCCAGGGCCCAAGAGACCCAGTACTTC
CDR3 protein: CASSQARAQETQYF

J gene: TRBJ1-2
D gene: .
clone size: .
V gene: TRBV6-1
CDR3 DNA: TGTGCCAGCAGTGAACTGGGGGCTGACTATGGCTACACCTTC
CDR3 protein: CASSELGADYGYTF

J gene: TRBJ2-3
D gene: TRBD2
clone size: .
V gene: TRBV11-2
CDR3 DNA: TGTGCCAGCAGCTCCCCGGGACTAGCGTTAACAGATACGCAGTATTTT
CDR3 protein: CASSSPGLALTDTQYF

J gene: TRBJ2-3
D gene: .
clone size: .
V gene: TRBV6-2/TRBV6-3
CDR3 DNA: TGTGCCAGCAGTTATCTTGGCGGGGCCACAGATACGCAGTATTTT
CDR3 protein: CASSYLGGATDTQYF

J gene: TRBJ1-2
D gene: .
clone size: .
V gene: TRBV11-2
CDR3 DNA: TGTGCCAGCAGCTTAGTTGCCGCCCGCAGGATAATCTATGGCTACACCTTC
CDR3 protein: CASSLVAARRIIYGYTF

J gene: TRBJ1-5
D gene: TRBD1
clone size: .
V gene: TRBV7-2
CDR3 DNA: TGTGCCAGCAGCCCAAGTGACAGGGGGCGAGGTCAGCCCCAGCATTTT
CDR3 protein: CASSPSDRGRGQPQHF

J gene: TRBJ2-3
D gene: TRBD2
clone size: few
V gene: TRBV5-1
CDR3 DNA: TGCGCCAGCAGCCCCGAGGAAGCGGGGGGGCGGAATACGCAGTATTTT
CDR3 protein: CASSPEEAGGRNTQYF

J gene: TRBJ1-5
D gene: .
clone size: .
V gene: TRBV5-8
CDR3 DNA: TGTGCCAGCAACTTTGACGGGATTCAGCCCCAGCATTTT
CDR3 protein: CASNFDGIQPQHF

J gene: TRBJ1-5
D gene: .
clone size: .
V gene: TRBV19
CDR3 DNA: TGTGCCAGTAGTGGGAGCCCTGGACGGAGGACTGGTATGGTCAATCAGCCCCAGCATTTT
CDR3 protein: CASSGSPGRRTGMVNQPQHF

J gene: TRBJ2-5
D gene: TRBD2
clone size: .
V gene: TRBV24-1
CDR3 DNA: TGTGCCACCAGTGTCGCGACCCCGGGAGGGCAAGAGACCCAGTACTTC
CDR3 protein: CATSVATPGGQETQYF

J gene: TRBJ2-3
D gene: TRBD2
clone size: .
V gene: TRBV19
CDR3 DNA: TGTGCCAGTAGTATTCAGGGGATCGCGGCGGGGGGTCCCACAGATACGCAGTATTTT
CDR3 protein: CASSIQGIAAGGPTDTQYF

J gene: TRBJ2-5
D gene: .
clone size: .
V gene: TRBV6-5
CDR3 DNA: TGTGCCAGCAGTTACACCGAAATTCGGACCGGGGGGACCCAGTACTTC
CDR3 protein: CASSYTEIRTGGTQYF

J gene: TRBJ1-1
D gene: .
clone size: once
V gene: TRBV29-1
CDR3 DNA: TGCAGCGCTCAGGACCGGGAGCACACTGAAGCTTTCTTT
CDR3 protein: CSAQDREHTEAFF

J gene: TRBJ2-1
D gene: .
clone size: .
V gene: TRBV6-5
CDR3 DNA: TGTGCCAGCAGTTTCCAGGAGGGATACAATGAGCAGTTCTTC
CDR3 protein: CASSFQEGYNEQFF

J gene: TRBJ1-2
D gene: TRBD1
clone size: .
V gene: TRBV2
CDR3 DNA: TGTGCCAGTAACCTCAGGGGGCTCGGCTACACCTTC
CDR3 protein: CASNLRGLGYTF

J gene: TRBJ2-3
D gene: .
clone size: .
V gene: TRBV5-1
CDR3 DNA: TGCGCCAGCAGCCGGGGGAGCACAGATACGCAGTATTTT
CDR3 protein: CASSRGSTDTQYF

J gene: TRBJ2-1
D gene: TRBD1
clone size: .
V gene: TRBV11-2
CDR3 DNA: TGTGCCAGCAGCTTAGGACAGGGGAATGAGCAGTTCTTC
CDR3 protein: CASSLGQGNEQFF

J gene: TRBJ1-2
D gene: .
clone size: .
V gene: TRBV9
CDR3 DNA: TGTGCCAGCAGCCAACAGAACTATGGCTACACCTTC
CDR3 protein: CASSQQNYGYTF

J gene: TRBJ1-6
D gene: .
clone size: .
V gene: TRBV6-2/TRBV6-3
CDR3 DNA: TGTGCCAGCAGTTACGAGGGGGACGGTTATAATTCACCCCTCCACTTT
CDR3 protein: CASSYEGDGYNSPLHF

J gene: TRBJ2-3
D gene: .
clone size: many
V gene: TRBV7-9
CDR3 DNA: TGTGCCAGCAGCTTAGGGGGCTGGGGAGATACGCAGTATTTT
CDR3 protein: CASSLGGWGDTQYF

J gene: TRBJ2-3
D gene: .
clone size: .
V gene: TRBV3-1/TRBV3-2
CDR3 DNA: TGTGCCAGCAGCCACGGGGAGGATACGCAGTATTTT
CDR3 protein: CASSHGEDTQYF

J gene: TRBJ2-2
D gene: TRBD1
clone size: .
V gene: TRBV6-4
CDR3 DNA: TGTGCCAGCAGGGGGACAGGGTGGACCGGGGAGCTGTTTTTT
CDR3 protein: CASRGTGWTGELFF

J gene: TRBJ1-1
D gene: TRBD1
clone size: .
V gene: TRBV5-1
CDR3 DNA: TGCGCCAGCAGCTTGGTTACAGGGGGGGCGAACACTGAAGCTTTCTTT
CDR3 protein: CASSLVTGGANTEAFF

J gene: TRBJ1-1
D gene: .
clone size: .
V gene: TRBV18
CDR3 DNA: TGTGCCAGCTCATCGACCCCGGGTTACACTGAAGCTTTCTTT
CDR3 protein: CASSSTPGYTEAFF

J gene: TRBJ1-6
D gene: .
clone size: .
V gene: TRBV14
CDR3 DNA: TGTGCCAGCAGCCAGGAGGGGAGCCGGGGAATCCCCCTCCACTTT
CDR3 protein: CASSQEGSRGIPLHF

J gene: TRBJ2-5
D gene: TRBD1
clone size: .
V gene: TRBV5-1
CDR3 DNA: TGCGCCAGCAGCGCTGACAGGGGGCGAGAGACCCAGTACTTC
CDR3 protein: CASSADRGRETQYF

J gene: TRBJ2-5
D gene: TRBD2
clone size: few
V gene: TRBV9
CDR3 DNA: TGTGCCAGCAGCGTAGGTTTGGGACTAGCGGGGGGCAGTCTCCAAGAGACCCAGTACTTC
CDR3 protein: CASSVGLGLAGGSLQETQYF

J gene: TRBJ2-5
D gene: .
clone size: .
V gene: TRBV5-4
CDR3 DNA: TGTGCCAGCACCCAAGGGGGGGGATACCAAGAGACCCAGTACTTC
CDR3 protein: CASTQGGGYQETQYF

J gene: TRBJ1-5
D gene: .
clone size: .
V gene: TRBV19
CDR3 DNA: TGTGCCAGTAGTATTGTTGGGGCCAATCAGCCCCAGCATTTT
CDR3 protein: CASSIVGANQPQHF

J gene: TRBJ1-1
D gene: TRBD1
clone size: once
V gene: TRBV5-1
CDR3 DNA: TGCGCCAGTTCTGACAGGGGGCTGAACACTGAAGCTTTCTTT
CDR3 protein: CASSDRGLNTEAFF

J gene: TRBJ2-3
D gene: TRBD2
clone size: .
V gene: TRBV5-1
CDR3 DNA: TGCGCCAGCAGCCCCGGGGGGGCTCTCACAGATACGCAGTATTTT
CDR3 protein: CASSPGGALTDTQYF

J gene: TRBJ2-7
D gene: .
clone size: .
V gene: TRBV10-1
CDR3 DNA: TGCGCCAGCAGTGAGTCTGGGCCAGGCTTC
CDR3 protein: CASSESGPGF

J gene: TRBJ1-6
D gene: .
clone size: .
V gene: TRBV6-5
CDR3 DNA: TGTGCCAGCCTCATAGCCGACTCACCCCTCCACTTT
CDR3 protein: CASLIADSPLHF

J gene: TRBJ1-2
D gene: .
clone size: .
V gene: TRBV29-1
CDR3 DNA: TGCAGCGGAGTCGCGGGGGCTGGCTATGGCTACACCTTC
CDR3 protein: CSGVAGAGYGYTF

J gene: TRBJ2-3
D gene: TRBD2
clone size: .
V gene: TRBV7-9
CDR3 DNA: TGTGCCAGCAGCTTAGCTCTAGCGGGGGCCCACCAGTATTTT
CDR3 protein: CASSLALAGAHQYF

J gene: TRBJ1-1
D gene: .
clone size: .
V gene: TRBV27
CDR3 DNA: TGTGCCAGCAGTTTGTACCGAGATACGGCTGAAGCTTTCTTT
CDR3 protein: CASSLYRDTAEAFF

J gene: TRBJ1-2
D gene: TRBD1
clone size: .
V gene: TRBV5-1
CDR3 DNA: TGCGCCAGCAGTAATAGGACAGGGGGCGGAAATAACTATGGCTACACCTTC
CDR3 protein: CASSNRTGGGNNYGYTF

J gene: TRBJ1-4
D gene: TRBD1
clone size: .
V gene: TRBV7-9
CDR3 DNA: TGTGCCAGCAGCAGGAGGGGGCTTGAAAAACTGTTTTTT
CDR3 protein: CASSRRGLEKLFF

J gene: TRBJ1-6
D gene: TRBD1
clone size: .
V gene: TRBV5-1
CDR3 DNA: TGCGCCAGCAGCTTGGACAGGGGAGGTTATTCACCCCTCCACTTT
CDR3 protein: CASSLDRGGYSPLHF

J gene: TRBJ2-5
D gene: TRBD1
clone size: .
V gene: TRBV2
CDR3 DNA: TGTGCCAGCAAAGCCCAGGGGGCGGCGACCCAGTACTTC
CDR3 protein: CASKAQGAATQYF

J gene: TRBJ2-7
D gene: TRBD1
clone size: .
V gene: TRBV18
CDR3 DNA: TGTGCCAGCTCACCTTTAAAGGGACAGGGGGTCTACGAGCAGTACTTC
CDR3 protein: CASSPLKGQGVYEQYF

J gene: TRBJ2-5
D gene: .
clone size: .
V gene: TRBV3-1/TRBV3-2
CDR3 DNA: TGTGCCAGCAGCCAACGGGGGAGCCGGGTCGGAGAGACCCAGTACTTC
CDR3 protein: CASSQRGSRVGETQYF

J gene: TRBJ1-2
D gene: TRBD1
clone size: few
V gene: TRBV28
CDR3 DNA: TGTGCCAGCAGACCACCCGGGACAGGGTCTTTAGCTAACTATGGCTACACCTTC
CDR3 protein: CASRPPGTGSLANYGYTF

J gene: TRBJ2-1
D gene: .
clone size: .
V gene: TRBV2
CDR3 DNA: TGTGCCAGCAGGACAAGGCCCCCGGCGACTAAGAATGAGCAGTTCTTC
CDR3 protein: CASRTRPPATKNEQFF

J gene: TRBJ1-2
D gene: TRBD1
clone size: .
V gene: TRBV29-1
CDR3 DNA: TGCAGCGCCGACCCTTTGGACAGGGAAGACGGCTACACCTTC
CDR3 protein: CSADPLDREDGYTF

J gene: TRBJ2-1
D gene: .
clone size: .
V gene: TRBV29-1
CDR3 DNA: TGCAGCGTAGCCCGGGGTTCTCTGGTCAATGAGCAGTTCTTC
CDR3 protein: CSVARGSLVNEQFF

J gene: TRBJ2-1
D gene: .
clone size: .
V gene: TRBV5-5
CDR3 DNA: TGTGCCAGCAGCTTGGGAGGGGAGGCCTACAATGAGCAGTTCTTC
CDR3 protein: CASSLGGEAYNEQFF

J gene: TRBJ2-2
D gene: .
clone size: few
V gene: TRBV6-5
CDR3 DNA: TGTGCCAGCAGTTACTCCGGTAACACCGGGGAGCTGTTTTTT
CDR3 protein: CASSYSGNTGELFF

J gene: TRBJ1-2
D gene: .
clone size: .
V gene: TRBV6-5
CDR3 DNA: TGTGCCAGCAGGCACCCGGTCGACTATGGCTACACCTTC
CDR3 protein: CASRHPVDYGYTF

J gene: TRBJ1-1
D gene: .
clone size: .
V gene: TRBV5-6
CDR3 DNA: TGTGCCAGCAGCTCTACAGGGAACACTGAAGCTTTCTTT
CDR3 protein: CASSSTGNTEAFF

J gene: TRBJ2-3
D gene: TRBD2
clone size: .
V gene: TRBV5-1
CDR3 DNA: TGCGCCAGCAGCTTGGCCCCTAGCGGGGGGAACACAGATACGCAGTATTTT
CDR3 protein: CASSLAPSGGNTDTQYF

J gene: TRBJ1-1
D gene: .
clone size: once
V gene: TRBV2
CDR3 DNA: TGTGCCAGCGGATGGAGGGCGGACACTGAAGCTTTCTTT
CDR3 protein: CASGWRADTEAFF

J gene: TRBJ1-1
D gene: .
clone size: .
V gene: TRBV25-1
CDR3 DNA: TGTGCCAGCAGTGAATTCCCCACAGAAGAAGAAGCTTTCTTT
CDR3 protein: CASSEFPTEEEAFF

J gene: TRBJ1-2
D gene: .
clone size: .
V gene: TRBV4-1
CDR3 DNA: TGCGCCAGCAGCCAAGGGACGGGAACTAACTATGGCTACACCTTC
CDR3 protein: CASSQGTGTNYGYTF

J gene: TRBJ1-2
D gene: .
clone size: few
V gene: TRBV3-1/TRBV3-2
CDR3 DNA: TGTGCCAGCGGGTCAGGTACCGATGGCTACACCTTC
CDR3 protein: CASGSGTDGYTF

J gene: TRBJ2-7
D gene: TRBD1
clone size: once
V gene: TRBV5-1
CDR3 DNA: TGCGCCAGCAGCCTGACAGGGCGGTCCTACGAGCAGTACTTC
CDR3 protein: CASSLTGRSYEQYF